This T cell receptor beta chain was retrieved from a study of identifying expanded T cells in peripheral blood. Study findings and constraints: Variance in clone template counts between approximately 2-week samples significantly increased with total template count across all healthy donors.

In regard to this clone: Its antigen is undetermined.

The data were produced by immunoSEQ multiplex PCR, yet TCRdb's version contains in-frame clones alone and is incomplete. The data contain approximately 100,000 clones, roughly 91% of them seen just once; the ten biggest clones take up over 15%. The clonotype comes from a person aged 18 to 75 in good health. The specimen was blood.

CDR3 DNA: TGCGCCAGCAGCCAAGGTCGGGGGCTTTCCTACGAGCAGTACTTC. Protein: CASSQGRGLSYEQYF. The chain is built from TRBV4-3 and TRBJ2-7; D could derive from TRBD1 or TRBD2 (6 bases each). Germline CDR1 is LGHNA and CDR2 is YSLEER. The V gene lost 1 base and the J gene lost 1 base, with 11 bases spanning the gap. CDR3 length equals 15 residues.